The clone carrying this TCR beta chain was observed a few times. As handled by the study authors: Researchers report that nucleated cell counts were estimated from reference gene primer amplification. Libraries were prepared by immunoSEQ multiplex PCR; TCRdb keeps only in-frame clonotypes and omits some of them. V and J calls and clone size come straight from that table; D and trimming were deduced from the DNA. The sample carries about 150,000 clones, 80% to 90% recorded once. Looked up from germline, CDR1 is SGHDT and CDR2 is YYEEEE. The length of the CDR3 is 15 residues. V lost 2 bases and J lost 4; bases outside the gene matches: 9. The sample is drawn from a study of blood T cell repertoires in COVID-19. Across the study: Sources were T cells, B-cell-depleted T cells, or PBMCs; the material itself was cDNA or gDNA.

This receptor was taken from a woman aged 35 to 49 with acute or convalescent COVID-19. The genes are TRBV5-6 and TRBJ2-7; 7 bases line up with TRBD2. The sequencing input was peripheral blood. CDR3: CASSLSGRVLYEQYF. Written as DNA, the CDR3 is TGTGCCAGCAGCTTATCAGGGAGGGTTTTATACGAGCAGTACTTC.